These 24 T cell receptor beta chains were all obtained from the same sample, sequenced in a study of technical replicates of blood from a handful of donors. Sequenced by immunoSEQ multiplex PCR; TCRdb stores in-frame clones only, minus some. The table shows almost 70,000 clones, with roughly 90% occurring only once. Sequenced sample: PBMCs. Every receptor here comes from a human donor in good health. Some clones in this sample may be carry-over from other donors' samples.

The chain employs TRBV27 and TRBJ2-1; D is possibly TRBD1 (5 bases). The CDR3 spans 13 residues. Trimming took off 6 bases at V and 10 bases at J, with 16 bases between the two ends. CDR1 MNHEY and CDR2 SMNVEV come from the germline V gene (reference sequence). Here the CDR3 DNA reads TGTGCCAGCAGCAGCGACCTGTGGGGCGAGCAGTTCTTC. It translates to CASSSDLWGEQFF.

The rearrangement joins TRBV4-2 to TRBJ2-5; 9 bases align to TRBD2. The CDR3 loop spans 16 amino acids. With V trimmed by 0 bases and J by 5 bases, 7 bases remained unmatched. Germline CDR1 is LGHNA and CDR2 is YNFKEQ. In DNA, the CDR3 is TGTGCCAGCAGCCAAGAGTCCAGCGGGGGGCGGGAGACCCAGTACTTC. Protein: CASSQESSGGRETQYF.

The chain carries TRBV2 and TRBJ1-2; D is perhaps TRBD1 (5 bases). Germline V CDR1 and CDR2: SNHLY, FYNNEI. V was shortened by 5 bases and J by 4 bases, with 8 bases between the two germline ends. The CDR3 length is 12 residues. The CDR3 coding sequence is TGTGCCAGCAGTCAAGACAGCTATGGCTACACCTTC. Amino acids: CASSQDSYGYTF. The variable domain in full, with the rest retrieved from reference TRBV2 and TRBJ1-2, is EPEVTQTPSHQVTQMGQEVILRCVPISNHLYFYWYRQILGQKVEFLVSFYNNEISEKSEIFDDQFSVERPDGSNFTLKIRSTKLEDSAMYFCASSQDSYGYTFGSGTRLTVV.

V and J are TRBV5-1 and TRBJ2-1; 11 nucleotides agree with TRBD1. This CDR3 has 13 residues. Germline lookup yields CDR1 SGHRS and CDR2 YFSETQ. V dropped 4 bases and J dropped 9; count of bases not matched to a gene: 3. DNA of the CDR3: TGCGCCAGCAGCGAAGGGACAGGGGGTGAGCAGTTCTTC. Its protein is CASSEGTGGEQFF.

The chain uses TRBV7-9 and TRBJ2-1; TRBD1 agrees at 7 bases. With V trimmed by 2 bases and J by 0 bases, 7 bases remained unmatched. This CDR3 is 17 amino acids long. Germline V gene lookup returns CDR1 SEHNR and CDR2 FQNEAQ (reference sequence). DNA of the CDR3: TGTGCCAGCAGCTTAAGGGGGACAGAAAGCTCCTACAATGAGCAGTTCTTC. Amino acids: CASSLRGTESSYNEQFF.

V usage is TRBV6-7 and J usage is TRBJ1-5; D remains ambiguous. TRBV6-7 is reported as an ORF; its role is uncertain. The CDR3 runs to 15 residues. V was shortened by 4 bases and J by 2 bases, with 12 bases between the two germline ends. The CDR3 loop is CASSFLGRGNQPQHF. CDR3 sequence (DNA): TGTGCCAGCAGTTTTCTGGGGAGGGGCAATCAGCCCCAGCATTTT.

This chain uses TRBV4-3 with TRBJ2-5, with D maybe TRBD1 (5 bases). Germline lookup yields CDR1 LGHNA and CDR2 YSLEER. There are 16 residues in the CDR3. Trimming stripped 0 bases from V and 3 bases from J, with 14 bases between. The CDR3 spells CASSQDGQGREETQYF. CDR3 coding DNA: TGCGCCAGCAGCCAAGATGGCCAGGGTCGCGAAGAGACCCAGTACTTC.

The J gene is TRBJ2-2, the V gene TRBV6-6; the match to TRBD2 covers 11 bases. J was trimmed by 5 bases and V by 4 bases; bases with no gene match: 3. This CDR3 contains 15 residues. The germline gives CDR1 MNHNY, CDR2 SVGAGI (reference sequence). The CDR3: CASSSRTSGTGELFF. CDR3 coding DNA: TGTGCCAGCAGTTCCCGGACTAGCGGGACCGGGGAGCTGTTTTTT.

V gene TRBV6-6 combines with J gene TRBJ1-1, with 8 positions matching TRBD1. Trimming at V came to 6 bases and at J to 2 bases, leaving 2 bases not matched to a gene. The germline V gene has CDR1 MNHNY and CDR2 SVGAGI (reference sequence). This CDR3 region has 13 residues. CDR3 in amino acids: CASRDRVNTEAFF. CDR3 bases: TGTGCCAGCAGGGACAGGGTAAACACTGAAGCTTTCTTT.

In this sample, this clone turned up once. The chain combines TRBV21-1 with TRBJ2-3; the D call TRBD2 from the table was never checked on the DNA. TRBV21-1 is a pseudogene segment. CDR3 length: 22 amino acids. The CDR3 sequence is CASSKERGPSGTRRLGTDTQYF. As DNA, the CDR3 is TGTGCCAGCAGCAAAGAGAGGGGCCCTAGCGGGACACGTAGACTCGGCACAGATACGCAGTATTTT.

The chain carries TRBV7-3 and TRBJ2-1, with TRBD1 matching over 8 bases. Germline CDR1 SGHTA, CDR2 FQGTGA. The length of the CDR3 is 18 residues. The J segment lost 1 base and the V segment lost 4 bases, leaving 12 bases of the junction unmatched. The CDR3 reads CASSSRTGRMGSYNEQFF. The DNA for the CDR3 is TGTGCCAGCAGCTCGCGGACAGGGCGGATGGGTTCCTACAATGAGCAGTTCTTC.

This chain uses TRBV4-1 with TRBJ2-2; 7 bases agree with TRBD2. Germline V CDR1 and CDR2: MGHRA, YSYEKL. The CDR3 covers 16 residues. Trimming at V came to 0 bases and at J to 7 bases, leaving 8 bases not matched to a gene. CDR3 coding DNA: TGCGCCAGCAGCCAAGATTTGGGGGGGTGGAGCGGGGAGCTGTTTTTT. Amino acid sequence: CASSQDLGGWSGELFF.

The chain's CDR3 is CASSQGLGPSGATYEQYF. CDR3 in DNA: TGCGCCAGCAGCCAAGGTTTGGGGCCTAGCGGGGCAACCTACGAGCAGTACTTC. The V call is TRBV4-1, the J call TRBJ2-7; 9 bases map to TRBD2. V was clipped by 1 base and J by 2 bases; unmatched bases: 12. This CDR3 region has 18 residues. Germline CDR1 MGHRA, CDR2 YSYEKL.

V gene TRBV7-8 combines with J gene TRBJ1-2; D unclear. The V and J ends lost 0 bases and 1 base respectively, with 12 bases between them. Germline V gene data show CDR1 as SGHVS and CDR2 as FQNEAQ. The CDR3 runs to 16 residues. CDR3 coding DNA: TGTGCCAGCAGCTTAGCAGTCGGCTCGGGTAACTATGGCTACACCTTC. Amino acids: CASSLAVGSGNYGYTF.

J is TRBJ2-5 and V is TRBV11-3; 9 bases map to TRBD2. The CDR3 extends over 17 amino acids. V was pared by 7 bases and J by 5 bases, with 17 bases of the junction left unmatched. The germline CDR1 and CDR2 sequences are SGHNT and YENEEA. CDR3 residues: CASTLGRREGLQETQYF. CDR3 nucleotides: TGTGCCAGCACCTTGGGTCGGCGGGAGGGCCTGCAGGAGACCCAGTACTTC. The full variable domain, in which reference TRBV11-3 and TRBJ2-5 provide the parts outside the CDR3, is EAGVVQSPRYKIIEKKQPVAFWCNPISGHNTLYWYLQNLGQGPELLIRYENEEAVDDSQLPKDRFSAERLKGVDSTLKIQPAELGDSAVYLCASTLGRREGLQETQYFGPGTRLLVL.

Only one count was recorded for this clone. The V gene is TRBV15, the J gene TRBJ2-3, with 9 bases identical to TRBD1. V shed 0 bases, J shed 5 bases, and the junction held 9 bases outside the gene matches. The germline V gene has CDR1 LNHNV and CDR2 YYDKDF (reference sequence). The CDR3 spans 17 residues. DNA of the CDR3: TGTGCCACCAGCAGAGAGACCCTGTGGACAGGGGAAGATACGCAGTATTTT. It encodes CATSRETLWTGEDTQYF.

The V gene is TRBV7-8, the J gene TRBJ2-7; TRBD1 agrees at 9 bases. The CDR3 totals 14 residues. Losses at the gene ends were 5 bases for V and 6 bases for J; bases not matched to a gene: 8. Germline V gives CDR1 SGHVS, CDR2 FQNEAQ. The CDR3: CASSPGQGLGEQYF. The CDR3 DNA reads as TGTGCCAGCAGCCCCGGACAGGGGCTTGGCGAGCAGTACTTC.

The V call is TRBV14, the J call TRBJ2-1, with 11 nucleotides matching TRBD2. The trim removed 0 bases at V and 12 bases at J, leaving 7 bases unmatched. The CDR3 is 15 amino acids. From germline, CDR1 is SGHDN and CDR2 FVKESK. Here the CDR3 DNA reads TGTGCCAGCAGCCAAGATCTGCTAGCGGGGGGTGTGCAGTTCTTC. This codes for CASSQDLLAGGVQFF.

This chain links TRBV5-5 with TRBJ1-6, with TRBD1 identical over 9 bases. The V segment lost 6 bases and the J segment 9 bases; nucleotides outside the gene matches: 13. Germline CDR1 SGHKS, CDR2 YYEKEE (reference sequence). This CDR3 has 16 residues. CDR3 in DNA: TGTGCCAGCACCTCCTGGGGGGGACAGGGAGGTTCACCCCTCCACTTT. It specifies CASTSWGGQGGSPLHF.

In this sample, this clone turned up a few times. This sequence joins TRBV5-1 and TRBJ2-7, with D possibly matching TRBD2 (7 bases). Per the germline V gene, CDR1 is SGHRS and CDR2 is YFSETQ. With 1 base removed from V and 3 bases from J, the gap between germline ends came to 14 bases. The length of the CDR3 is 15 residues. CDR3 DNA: TGCGCCAGCAGCTTGAGGGCGGGGGCTAGCTACGAGCAGTACTTC. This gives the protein CASSLRAGASYEQYF. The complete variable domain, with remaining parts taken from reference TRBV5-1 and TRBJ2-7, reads KAGVTQTPRYLIKTRGQQVTLSCSPISGHRSVSWYQQTPGQGLQFLFEYFSETQRNKGNFPGRFSGRQFSNSRSEMNVSTLELGDSALYLCASSLRAGASYEQYFGPGTRLTVT.

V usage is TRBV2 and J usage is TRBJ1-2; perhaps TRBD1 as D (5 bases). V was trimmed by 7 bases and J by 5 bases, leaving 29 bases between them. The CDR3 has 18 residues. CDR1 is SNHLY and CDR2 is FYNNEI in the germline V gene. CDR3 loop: CASKTSQNQDIRIYGYTF. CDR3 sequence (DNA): TGTGCCAGCAAAACCTCACAAAATCAGGACATCCGAATTTATGGCTACACCTTC.

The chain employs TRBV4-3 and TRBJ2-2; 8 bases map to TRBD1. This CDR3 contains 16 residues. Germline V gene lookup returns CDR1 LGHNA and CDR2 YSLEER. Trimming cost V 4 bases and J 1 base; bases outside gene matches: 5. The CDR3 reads CASSPGQGWNTGELFF. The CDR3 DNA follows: TGCGCCAGCAGCCCCGGACAGGGTTGGAACACCGGGGAGCTGTTTTTT.

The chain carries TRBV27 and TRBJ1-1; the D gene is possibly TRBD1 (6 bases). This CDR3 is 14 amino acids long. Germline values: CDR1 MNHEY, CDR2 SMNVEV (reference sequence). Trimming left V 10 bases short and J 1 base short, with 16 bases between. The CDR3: CAIRGLTANTEAFF. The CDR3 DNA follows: TGTGCCATTAGGGGGTTAACAGCGAACACTGAAGCTTTCTTT.

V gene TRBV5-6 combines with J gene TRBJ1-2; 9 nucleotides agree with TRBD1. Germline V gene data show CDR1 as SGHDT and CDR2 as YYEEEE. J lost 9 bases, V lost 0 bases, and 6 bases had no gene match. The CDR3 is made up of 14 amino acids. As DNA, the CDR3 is TGTGCCAGCAGCTTGGTTGGACAGGGGAACAGCTACACCTTC. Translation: CASSLVGQGNSYTF.